This record covers a single TCR beta chain. The assay was immunoSEQ multiplex PCR, and TCRdb's table has in-frame clones only and misses some. The sample comprises under 250,000 clones, about 78% of which are singletons, and about 7.2% rests with the top ten. The sample comes from a study of blood T cell repertoires in COVID-19. About the study: Samples came from the United States, Italy and Spain, spanning acute and convalescent COVID-19. T cells, B-cell-depleted T cells, or PBMCs provided the cDNA or gDNA that served as material.

The germline V gene has CDR1 SGHNT and CDR2 YENEEA. V lost 2 bases, J lost 4 bases, and 12 bases stayed unmatched. The CDR3 has 17 amino acids. Sequencing was carried out using peripheral blood. This TCR was recovered from an older woman with acute or convalescent COVID-19. The chain joins TRBV11-3 to TRBJ1-2; 8 positions match TRBD1. The CDR3 sequence is CASSLSQGALGFYGYTF. CDR3 coding DNA: TGTGCCAGCAGCTTATCGCAGGGGGCCCTCGGTTTCTATGGCTACACCTTC.